In its sample, the clone carrying this T cell receptor (beta chain) was seen many times. The CDR3 length is 14 residues. Germline V lookup: CDR1 DFQATT, CDR2 SNEGSKA (reference sequence). V lost 1 base and J 13 bases, leaving 17 bases between the germline ends. This sample is drawn from a study of T cells after yellow fever vaccination. TCRdb reprocessed the 5' RACE reads with MiXCR, giving one entry per CDR3 protein. The data contain 200,000 to 250,000 distinct CDR3 sequences, about 3% of them singletons. This sequence was found in a man between 18 and 35 years old who received the YFV17D yellow fever vaccine. The chain carries TRBV20-1 and TRBJ1-6; D possibly corresponds to TRBD1 (5 bases). Here the sequenced sample was CD4+ T cells sorted from PBMCs, taken 10 days after the yellow fever booster vaccination. The CDR3, as DNA: TGCAGTGCTAGAGCGGTCCGAATCTCAGGGCCCCTCCACTTT. This translates into CSARAVRISGPLHF.